This T cell receptor (beta chain) was sequenced for a study of OX40 agonist ivuxolimab in advanced cancers. Study-level findings and limits: More expanded clones were seen, on average, in CD8+ T cells than in CD4+. Partial responders treated at 0.1-3.0 mg/kg exhibited clonal expansion among the lowest measured.

Concerning this clone itself: Its specificity is not known.

The CDR3 runs 14 residues. CDR1 is SGHTS, CDR2 YDEGEE, per germline. Trimming took 4 bases from V and 5 from J; bases not matched to a gene: 6. The repertoire was sequenced with immunoSEQ multiplex PCR; TCRdb's copy has only in-frame clones and lacks some. The sample has 73,000 or so clones, roughly 86% seen once. The sample was CD4+ or CD8+ T cells sorted from blood, taken in a trial of the OX40 agonist ivuxolimab. The J gene is TRBJ2-5, the V gene TRBV5-8, with TRBD1 matching over 9 bases. This TCR was recovered from an adult with an advanced solid tumor such as melanoma, head and neck, liver or kidney cancer. The CDR3 loop is CASSVTGTGETQYF. The CDR3 DNA follows: TGTGCCAGCAGCGTTACCGGGACAGGGGAGACCCAGTACTTC.